This T cell receptor beta chain is from a study of T-cell reconstitution after alpha-beta-depleted transplantation in children. Overall study results and limits: Several hundred expanded graft clones reportedly were the source of alpha-beta T cells about two months after transplant.

J gave up 0 bases and V 4 bases, and 12 bases lay outside the gene matches. The V gene's germline CDR1 is SGHTA and CDR2 FQGNSA. This CDR3 region has 17 residues. Regarding this clonotype: Antigen: not known.

Unique molecular identifiers were used in preparing the TCRbeta library. Each CDR3 protein is one row after TCRdb ran MiXCR on the PCR reads. The sample holds about 420,000 distinct CDR3 sequences, 15% to 20% seen once. The rearrangement uses TRBV7-2 and TRBJ2-7; 7 nucleotides agree with TRBD2. This sequence was found in a boy younger than two who had a stem cell transplant for Wiskott-Aldrich syndrome, so the T cells may come from the graft donor. This specimen was PBMCs, mostly from graft donor cells, taken 360 days after TCRalphabeta/CD19-depleted stem cell transplant. The CDR3 DNA sequence: TGTGCCAGCAGCTCACCCCGTAGACTAGCCAACTCCTACGAGCAGTACTTC. Amino acids: CASSSPRRLANSYEQYF.